This is a list of T cell receptor beta chains from one sample in a study of T cell repertoires in cytomegalovirus infection. From the reads, TCRdb called clonotypes with MiXCR, one entry per CDR3 protein. The table includes hundreds of thousands of distinct CDR3 sequences, 30% to 35% detected once. These receptors have no identified antigens. Sequenced here: cultured PBMCs, sampled from culture after CMV antigen stimulation. The receptors come from a human donor in good health (CMV status not recorded). Some clones in this sample may be carry-over from other donors' samples. Both conserved end residues are part of each CDR3. Each record gives: clone size, J gene, D gene, V gene, CDR3 DNA, CDR3 protein. A D gene is named only where the DNA matches it firmly. Clone size is not always given. Where it is, it says once, few, many or a class for expanded clones.

.	TRBJ1-4	TRBD1	TRBV15	TGTGCCACCAGCGGGGAGGGACAGGGGAGAGAAAAACTGTTTTTT	CATSGEGQGREKLFF
few	TRBJ1-2	.	TRBV10-3	TGTGCCATCAGTGAGCGTGGTCATGGCTACACCTTC	CAISERGHGYTF
many	TRBJ2-5	.	TRBV7-3	TGTGCCAGCAGCCGCGAGGTACAAGAGACCCAGTACTTC	CASSREVQETQYF
few	TRBJ2-7	.	TRBV7-9	TGTGCCAGCAGCTTATACAGGGCCACTACCGTCTACGAGCAGTACTTC	CASSLYRATTVYEQYF
.	TRBJ1-5	.	TRBV7-2	TGTGCCAGCAGCCCGACACAGGAATTAATAGGGCCCCAGCATTTT	CASSPTQELIGPQHF
few	TRBJ2-3	.	TRBV9	TGTGCCAGCAGCGTAGAGCTGTTCACAGATACGCAGTATTTT	CASSVELFTDTQYF
.	TRBJ2-1	.	TRBV9	TGTGCCAGCAGCGTAGAGGAGGGCTGGAATGAGCAGTTCTTC	CASSVEEGWNEQFF
many	TRBJ1-1	TRBD1	TRBV6-1	TGTGCCAGCAGAACAGGGGAAGGGAACACTGAAGCTTTCTTT	CASRTGEGNTEAFF
.	TRBJ2-5	TRBD1	TRBV19	TGTGCCAGTAGTACGGACAGGAGCCAAGAGACCCAGTACTTC	CASSTDRSQETQYF
few	TRBJ1-6	TRBD1	TRBV11-2	TGTGCCAGCAGCTTAGATGGACAGGATAATTCACCCCTCCACTTT	CASSLDGQDNSPLHF
.	TRBJ1-6	.	TRBV6-5	TGTGCCAGCAAGGGTTGGGATTCACCCCTCCACTTT	CASKGWDSPLHF
.	TRBJ2-4	.	TRBV7-8	TGTGCCAGCAGCTTAAACCTAGCCAAAAACATTCAGTACTTC	CASSLNLAKNIQYF
.	TRBJ1-1	.	TRBV20-1	TGCAGTTGCCTGGGGAACACTGAAGCTTTCTTT	CSCLGNTEAFF
.	TRBJ2-3	TRBD2	TRBV2	TGTGCCAGCAAAAAACGGGGGGTGACAGATACGCAGTATTTT	CASKKRGVTDTQYF
few	TRBJ1-1	TRBD1	TRBV5-4	TGTGCCAGCAGCCCCCAGGGGCAGGGGGTGTCTGAAGCTTTCTTT	CASSPQGQGVSEAFF
.	TRBJ2-3	.	TRBV6-2/TRBV6-3	TGTGCCAGCAGTTATACTGGGAGCACAGATACGCAGTATTTT	CASSYTGSTDTQYF
few	TRBJ1-5	.	TRBV20-1	TGCAGTGCTAGATTTTTACTTCAGCCCCAGCATTTT	CSARFLLQPQHF
many	TRBJ2-3	.	TRBV7-2	TGTGCCAGCAGCCAGTGGGGGGCAGGGGTTGAAGATACGCAGTATTTT	CASSQWGAGVEDTQYF
once	TRBJ1-5	TRBD1	TRBV12-3/TRBV12-4	TGTGCCAGCAGTCTAACCGACAGGGGTCAGCCCCAGCATTTT	CASSLTDRGQPQHF
.	TRBJ1-5	.	TRBV6-1	TGTGCCAGCAGTGAACGCAGGGTAGAGCATTTT	CASSERRVEHF
few	TRBJ1-1	TRBD1	TRBV27	TGTGCCAGTGGACAGGGGAGAAACACTGAAGCTTTCTTT	CASGQGRNTEAFF
.	TRBJ2-3	.	TRBV10-3	TGTGCCATCAGTGAGTCCCCGGGGGATACGCAGTATTTT	CAISESPGDTQYF
few	TRBJ2-7	.	TRBV14	TGTGCCAGCAGCCAAGAGGTTGTGGGGACGCCACCCTACGAGCAGTACTTC	CASSQEVVGTPPYEQYF
.	TRBJ1-1	.	TRBV7-9	TGTGCCAGCAACCAGGAACCCACTGAAGCTTTCTTT	CASNQEPTEAFF
.	TRBJ1-6	.	TRBV28	TGTGCCAGCCGGAGATGGGGGGCGGGGATTTCACCCCTCCACTTT	CASRRWGAGISPLHF
few	TRBJ2-5	.	TRBV7-2	TGTGCCAGCACCCACAGAGGGGGAGGGATGGAAGAGACCCAGTACTTC	CASTHRGGGMEETQYF
.	TRBJ2-2	.	TRBV6-5	TGTGCCAGCAGTTACTCCCGGGCGGAACGGAACACCGGGGAGCTGTTTTTT	CASSYSRAERNTGELFF
.	TRBJ2-7	.	TRBV20-1	TGCAGTGCTGCTACAGGTCTCCGCCTCTCCTACGAGCAGTACTTC	CSAATGLRLSYEQYF
once	TRBJ1-2	.	TRBV5-6	TGTGCCAGCAGCTTGGCCAATGGGGACTCAAGCTACACCTTC	CASSLANGDSSYTF
once	TRBJ1-3	.	TRBV28	TGTGCCAGCATTAACCGCGGGAGCTCTGGAAACACCATATATTTT	CASINRGSSGNTIYF
few	TRBJ1-5	TRBD1	TRBV7-2	TGTGCCAGCAGCCCCGACAGGGTTTCCAATCAGCCCCAGCATTTT	CASSPDRVSNQPQHF
few	TRBJ2-5	.	TRBV12-3/TRBV12-4	TGTGCCAGCAGTCCAGGGGTTGCCCCCTCGGGGCAAGAGACCCAGTACTTC	CASSPGVAPSGQETQYF
.	TRBJ2-1	.	TRBV7-3	TGTGCCAGCAGCTTACAGCAAAATGAGCAGTTCTTC	CASSLQQNEQFF
once	TRBJ2-7	TRBD2	TRBV4-3	TGCGCCAGCAGCCAAGATGGGTCTAGCGGGACCGACGAGCAGTACTTC	CASSQDGSSGTDEQYF
.	TRBJ1-1	.	TRBV7-9	TGTGCCAGCAGCCCCTGGTGGGCAGACCCGAACACTGAAGCTTTCTTT	CASSPWWADPNTEAFF
.	TRBJ2-4	.	TRBV2	TGTGCCAGCAAGGAGCGGCGAAACATTCAGTACTTC	CASKERRNIQYF
many	TRBJ1-2	.	TRBV7-2	TGTGCCAGCAGCTTAGAATTCTGGGGGTACGGCTACACCTTC	CASSLEFWGYGYTF
.	TRBJ1-1	.	TRBV7-9	TGTGCCAGCAGCTTAGCGCGGGGGGTGGAGAACACTGAAGCTTTCTTT	CASSLARGVENTEAFF
.	TRBJ2-3	.	TRBV15	TGTGCCACCAGCAGAGCCGATCCAGATACGCAGTATTTT	CATSRADPDTQYF
.	TRBJ1-1	TRBD1	TRBV27	TGTGCCAGCAGGCAGACAGGGGGACACACTGAAGCTTTCTTT	CASRQTGGHTEAFF
.	TRBJ2-3	.	TRBV10-3	TGTGCCACCCAAACTGGCGTGGATACGCAGTATTTT	CATQTGVDTQYF
.	TRBJ2-3	TRBD2	TRBV7-6	TGTGCCAGCAGCTTAGGCGGGAGGGCAGGAGATACGCAGTATTTT	CASSLGGRAGDTQYF
once	TRBJ2-2	.	TRBV19	TGTGCCAGTAACTTGGCGGACGGGGAGCTGTTTTTT	CASNLADGELFF
.	TRBJ2-7	.	TRBV4-3	TGCGCCAGCAGCCAAGACCTGACCGGGACGGAGAAGGACGAGCAGTACTTC	CASSQDLTGTEKDEQYF
few	TRBJ2-2	.	TRBV7-2	TGTGCCAGCAGCTTAGTGGCAACCTTAACGAACACCGGGGAGCTGTTTTTT	CASSLVATLTNTGELFF
few	TRBJ2-1	TRBD2	TRBV4-1	TGCGCCAGCAGCCAAGCTCGGGGGGGGCCGTTCAATGAGCAGTTCTTC	CASSQARGGPFNEQFF
.	TRBJ2-3	TRBD1	TRBV6-2/TRBV6-3	TGTGCCAGCAGTGGACGACAGGGGGCCGGAGCTACTACGCAGTATTTT	CASSGRQGAGATTQYF
.	TRBJ2-7	.	TRBV7-6	TGTGCCAGCAGCTTAGACCCCCCCCCCAGGGAGCAGTACTTC	CASSLDPPPREQYF